The entry that follows covers one T cell receptor (beta chain) sequence. Its specificity is not known. V was clipped by 7 bases and J by 3 bases, with 12 bases between them. CDR1 is MNHEY and CDR2 is SVGAGI in the germline V gene. This CDR3 contains 14 residues. This entry is derived from a study of T cell responses to AZD1222 COVID-19 vaccine. General observations from the study: The sample set comprised mostly white British donors with more females, and clonal diversity was possibly underestimated. Across spike, vaccine-associated CD4 TCRs were found, dominant at 160-218 and 743-854.

TCRdb's copy holds only in-frame clones and misses some; the assay was immunoSEQ multiplex PCR. The table lists tens of thousands of clones, roughly 88% of them singletons. The sample here was peripheral blood, taken 28 days after the second dose of the MenACWY control vaccine. The gene calls are TRBV6-5 and TRBJ1-4; weak D call: TRBD1 (6 bases). This TCR derives from an adult who received the MenACWY meningococcal vaccine as a control. The CDR3 nucleotides read TGTGCCAGCAAAGACAGGCTTTCTAATGAAAAACTGTTTTTT. Amino acids: CASKDRLSNEKLFF.